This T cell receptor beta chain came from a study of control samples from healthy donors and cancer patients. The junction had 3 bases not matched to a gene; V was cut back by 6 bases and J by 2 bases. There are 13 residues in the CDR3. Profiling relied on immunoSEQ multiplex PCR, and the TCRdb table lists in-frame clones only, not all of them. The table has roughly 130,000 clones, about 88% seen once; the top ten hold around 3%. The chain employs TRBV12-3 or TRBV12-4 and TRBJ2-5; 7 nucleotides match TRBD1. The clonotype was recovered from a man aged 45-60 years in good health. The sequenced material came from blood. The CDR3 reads CASRTGQQETQYF. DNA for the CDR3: TGTGCCAGCAGGACGGGACAGCAAGAGACCCAGTACTTC.